This T cell receptor (beta chain) was identified in a study of blood T cell repertoires in COVID-19. Study-wide background: Acute-phase and convalescent COVID-19 samples originated in the United States, Italy and Spain. PBMCs, B-cell-depleted T cells, or T cells were the source of the cDNA or gDNA that made up the material.

The CDR3 is 13 amino acids. Trimming took 3 bases from V and 4 from J, leaving 9 bases between them. In the study's own analysis: It was from reference gene primer amplification that nucleated cell counts were estimated. The table came from immunoSEQ multiplex PCR; TCRdb's copy has only in-frame clones and leaves some out. V and J calls and clone size are those listed in that table; D and trimming were worked out from the DNA. The sample includes 65,000 to 80,000 clones, more than 75% of them seen just once. Sequencing used peripheral blood. The V and J genes are TRBV12-3 or TRBV12-4 and TRBJ1-1; the D gene is possibly TRBD1 (5 bases). The TCR originated in a human donor in a cohort sampled during active COVID-19. The CDR3 sequence: CASSLRGGTEAFF. The CDR3 coding sequence is TGTGCCAGCAGTTTGCGGGGCGGCACTGAAGCTTTCTTT.